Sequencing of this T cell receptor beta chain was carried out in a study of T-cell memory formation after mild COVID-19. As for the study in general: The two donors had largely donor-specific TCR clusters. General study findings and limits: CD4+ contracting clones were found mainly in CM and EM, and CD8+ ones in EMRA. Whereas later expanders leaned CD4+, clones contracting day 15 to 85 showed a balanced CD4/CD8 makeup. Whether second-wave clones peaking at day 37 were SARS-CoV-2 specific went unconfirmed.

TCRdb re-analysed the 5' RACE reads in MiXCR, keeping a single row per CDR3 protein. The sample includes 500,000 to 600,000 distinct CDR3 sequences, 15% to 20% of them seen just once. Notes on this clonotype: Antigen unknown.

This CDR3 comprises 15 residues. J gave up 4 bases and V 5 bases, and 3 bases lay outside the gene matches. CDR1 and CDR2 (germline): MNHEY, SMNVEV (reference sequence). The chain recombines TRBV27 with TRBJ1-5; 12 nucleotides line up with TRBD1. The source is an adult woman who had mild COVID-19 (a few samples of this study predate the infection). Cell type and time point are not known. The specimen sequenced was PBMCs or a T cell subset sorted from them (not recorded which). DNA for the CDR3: TGTGCCAGCAGTATGGGACAGGGGGCGAATCAGCCCCAGCATTTT. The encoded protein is CASSMGQGANQPQHF.